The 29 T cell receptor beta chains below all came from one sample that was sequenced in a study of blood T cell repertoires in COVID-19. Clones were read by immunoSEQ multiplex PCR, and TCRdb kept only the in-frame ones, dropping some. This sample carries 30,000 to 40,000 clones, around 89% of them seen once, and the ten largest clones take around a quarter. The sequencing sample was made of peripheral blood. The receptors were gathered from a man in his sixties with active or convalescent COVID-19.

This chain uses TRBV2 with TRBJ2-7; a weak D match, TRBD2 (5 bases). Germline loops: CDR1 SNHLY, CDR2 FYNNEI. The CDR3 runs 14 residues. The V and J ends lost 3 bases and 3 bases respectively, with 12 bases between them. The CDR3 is CASSDPGKNYEQYF. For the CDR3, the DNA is TGTGCCAGCAGTGACCCCGGGAAAAACTACGAGCAGTACTTC.

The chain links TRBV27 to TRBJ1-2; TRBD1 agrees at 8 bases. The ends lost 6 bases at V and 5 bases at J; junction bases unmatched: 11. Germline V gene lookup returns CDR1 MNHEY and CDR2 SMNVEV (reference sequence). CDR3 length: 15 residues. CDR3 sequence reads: CASSQRDRPIYGYTF. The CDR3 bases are TGTGCCAGCAGCCAAAGGGACAGGCCAATTTATGGCTACACCTTC.

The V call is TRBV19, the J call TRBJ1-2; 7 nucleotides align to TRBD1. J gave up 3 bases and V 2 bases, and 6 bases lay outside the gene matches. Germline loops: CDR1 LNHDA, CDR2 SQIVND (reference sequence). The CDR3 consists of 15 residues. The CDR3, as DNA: TGTGCCAGTAGTATATTGAACAGGGGTTACTATGGCTACACCTTC. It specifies CASSILNRGYYGYTF.

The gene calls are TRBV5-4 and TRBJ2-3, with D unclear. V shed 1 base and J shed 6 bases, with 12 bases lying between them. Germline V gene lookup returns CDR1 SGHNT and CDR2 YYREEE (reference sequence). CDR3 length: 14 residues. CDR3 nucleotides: TGTGCCAGCAGCTTGATGCCAGTTTCGGATACGCAGTATTTT. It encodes CASSLMPVSDTQYF.

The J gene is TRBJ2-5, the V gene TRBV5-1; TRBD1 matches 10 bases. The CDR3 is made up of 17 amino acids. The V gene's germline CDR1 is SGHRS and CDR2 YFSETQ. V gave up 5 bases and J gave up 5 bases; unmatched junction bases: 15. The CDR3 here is CASSSDRGRSLGETQYF. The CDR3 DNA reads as TGCGCCAGCAGTTCGGACAGGGGGAGGTCCCTCGGGGAGACCCAGTACTTC. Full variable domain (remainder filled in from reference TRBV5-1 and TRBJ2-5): KAGVTQTPRYLIKTRGQQVTLSCSPISGHRSVSWYQQTPGQGLQFLFEYFSETQRNKGNFPGRFSGRQFSNSRSEMNVSTLELGDSALYLCASSSDRGRSLGETQYFGPGTRLLVL.

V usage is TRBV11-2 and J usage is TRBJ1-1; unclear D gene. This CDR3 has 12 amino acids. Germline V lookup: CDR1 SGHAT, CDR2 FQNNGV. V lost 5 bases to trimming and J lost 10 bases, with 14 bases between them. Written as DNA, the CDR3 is TGTGCCAGCAGCAGGCGGGAGGCTCGAGCTTTCTTT. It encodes CASSRREARAFF. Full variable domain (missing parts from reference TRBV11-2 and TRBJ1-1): EAGVAQSPRYKIIEKRQSVAFWCNPISGHATLYWYQQILGQGPKLLIQFQNNGVVDDSQLPKDRFSAERLKGVDSTLKIQPAKLEDSAVYLCASSRREARAFFGQGTRLTVV.

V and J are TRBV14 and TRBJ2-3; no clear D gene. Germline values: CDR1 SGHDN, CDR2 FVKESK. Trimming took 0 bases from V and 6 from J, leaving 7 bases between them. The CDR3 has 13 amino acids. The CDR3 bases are TGTGCCAGCAGCCAAGACCTCAGGGATACGCAGTATTTT. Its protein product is CASSQDLRDTQYF.

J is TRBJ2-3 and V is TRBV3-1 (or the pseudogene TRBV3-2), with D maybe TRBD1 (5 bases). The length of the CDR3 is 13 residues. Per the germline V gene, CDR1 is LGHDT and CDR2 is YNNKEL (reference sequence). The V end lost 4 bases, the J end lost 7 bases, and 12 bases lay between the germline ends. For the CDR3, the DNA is TGTGCCAGCAGCCTGACAGATCTAAATACGCAGTATTTT. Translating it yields CASSLTDLNTQYF.

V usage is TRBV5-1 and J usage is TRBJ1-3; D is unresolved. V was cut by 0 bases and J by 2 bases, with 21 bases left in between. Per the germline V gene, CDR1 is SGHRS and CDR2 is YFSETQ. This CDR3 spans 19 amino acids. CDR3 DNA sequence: TGCGCCAGCAGCTTGGTGGTGGGATCTAGCTCCCCTCCTGGAAACACCATATATTTT. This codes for CASSLVVGSSSPPGNTIYF.

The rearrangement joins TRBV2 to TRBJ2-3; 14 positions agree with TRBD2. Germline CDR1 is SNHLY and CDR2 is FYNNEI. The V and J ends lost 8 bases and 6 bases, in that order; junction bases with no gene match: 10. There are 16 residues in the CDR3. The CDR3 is CASCPGTSGSTDTQYF. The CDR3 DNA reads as TGTGCCAGCTGTCCCGGGACTAGCGGGAGTACGGATACGCAGTATTTT.

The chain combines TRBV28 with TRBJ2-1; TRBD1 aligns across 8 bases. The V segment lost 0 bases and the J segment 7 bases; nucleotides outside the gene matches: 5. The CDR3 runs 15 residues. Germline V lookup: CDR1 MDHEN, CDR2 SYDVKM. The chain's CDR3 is CASSLWQGAKNEQFF. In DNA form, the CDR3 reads TGTGCCAGCAGTTTATGGCAGGGGGCGAAGAATGAGCAGTTCTTC.

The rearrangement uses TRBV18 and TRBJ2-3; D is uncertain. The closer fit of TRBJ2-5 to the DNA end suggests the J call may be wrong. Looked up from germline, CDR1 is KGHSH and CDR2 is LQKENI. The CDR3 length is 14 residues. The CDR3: CASSPPNSQETQYF. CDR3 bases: TGTGCCAGCTCACCACCGAACAGCCAAGAGACCCAGTACTTC.

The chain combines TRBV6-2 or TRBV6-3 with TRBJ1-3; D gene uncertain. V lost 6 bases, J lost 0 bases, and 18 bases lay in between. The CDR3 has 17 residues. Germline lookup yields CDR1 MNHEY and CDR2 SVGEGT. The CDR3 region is CASSPIGRTLSGNTIYF. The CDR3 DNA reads TGTGCCAGCAGCCCTATTGGGAGAACCCTCTCTGGAAACACCATATATTTT.

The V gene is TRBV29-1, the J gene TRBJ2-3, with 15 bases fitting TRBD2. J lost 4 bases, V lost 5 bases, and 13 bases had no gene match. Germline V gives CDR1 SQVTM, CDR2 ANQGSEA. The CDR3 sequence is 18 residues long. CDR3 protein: CSVRTSGRARVYADTQYF. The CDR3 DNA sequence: TGCAGCGTTCGGACTAGCGGGAGGGCCAGGGTATACGCAGATACGCAGTATTTT.

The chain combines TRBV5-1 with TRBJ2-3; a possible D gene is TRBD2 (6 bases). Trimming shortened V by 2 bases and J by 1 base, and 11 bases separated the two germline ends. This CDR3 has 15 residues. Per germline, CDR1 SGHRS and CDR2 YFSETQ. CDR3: CASSFLGGRTDTQYF. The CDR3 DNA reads TGCGCCAGCAGCTTCCTTGGAGGGCGCACAGATACGCAGTATTTT.

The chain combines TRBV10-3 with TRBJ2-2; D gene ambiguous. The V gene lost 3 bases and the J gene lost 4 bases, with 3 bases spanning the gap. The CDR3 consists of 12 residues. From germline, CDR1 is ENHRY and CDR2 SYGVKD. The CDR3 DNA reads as TGTGCCATCAGTGACGGCACCGGGGAGCTGTTTTTT. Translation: CAISDGTGELFF.

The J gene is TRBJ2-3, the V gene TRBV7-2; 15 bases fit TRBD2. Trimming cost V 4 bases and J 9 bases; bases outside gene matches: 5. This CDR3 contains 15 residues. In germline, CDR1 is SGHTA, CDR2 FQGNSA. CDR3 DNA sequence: TGTGCCAGCAGCTCTTGGACTAGCGGGAGGGGAACGCAGTATTTT. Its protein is CASSSWTSGRGTQYF. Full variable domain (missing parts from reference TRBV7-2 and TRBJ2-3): GAGVSQSPSNKVTEKGKDVELRCDPISGHTALYWYRQSLGQGLEFLIYFQGNSAPDKSGLPSDRFSAERTGGSVSTLTIQRTQQEDSAVYLCASSSWTSGRGTQYFGPGTRLTVL.

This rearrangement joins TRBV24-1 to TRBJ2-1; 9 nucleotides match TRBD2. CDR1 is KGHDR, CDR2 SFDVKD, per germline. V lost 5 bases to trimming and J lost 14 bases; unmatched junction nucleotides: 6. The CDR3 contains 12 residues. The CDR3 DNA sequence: TGTGCCACCAGTGTTAGCGGGAGTCGGAAGTTCTTC. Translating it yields CATSVSGSRKFF.

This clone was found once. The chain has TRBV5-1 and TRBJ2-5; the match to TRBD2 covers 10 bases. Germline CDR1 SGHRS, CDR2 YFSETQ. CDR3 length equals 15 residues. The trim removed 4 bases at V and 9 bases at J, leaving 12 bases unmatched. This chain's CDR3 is CASSLTSGTSEAQYF. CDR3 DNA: TGCGCCAGCAGCCTCACCTCCGGGACTAGCGAGGCCCAGTACTTC.

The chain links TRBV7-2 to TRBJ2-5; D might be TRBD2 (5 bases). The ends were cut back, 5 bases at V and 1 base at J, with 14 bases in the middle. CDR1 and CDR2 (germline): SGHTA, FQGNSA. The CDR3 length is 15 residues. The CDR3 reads CASSRPGVRQETQYF. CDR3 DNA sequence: TGTGCCAGCAGCCGGCCCGGGGTTCGCCAAGAGACCCAGTACTTC. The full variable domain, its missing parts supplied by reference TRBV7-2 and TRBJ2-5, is GAGVSQSPSNKVTEKGKDVELRCDPISGHTALYWYRQSLGQGLEFLIYFQGNSAPDKSGLPSDRFSAERTGGSVSTLTIQRTQQEDSAVYLCASSRPGVRQETQYFGPGTRLLVL.

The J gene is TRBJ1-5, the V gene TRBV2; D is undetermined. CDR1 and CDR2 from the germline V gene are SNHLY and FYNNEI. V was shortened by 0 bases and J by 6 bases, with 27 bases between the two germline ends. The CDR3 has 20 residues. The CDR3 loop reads CASSEARRIRQTEGGQPQHF. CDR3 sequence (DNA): TGTGCCAGCAGTGAAGCTAGGAGGATTAGACAAACGGAGGGCGGTCAGCCCCAGCATTTT. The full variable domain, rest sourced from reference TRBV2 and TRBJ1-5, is EPEVTQTPSHQVTQMGQEVILRCVPISNHLYFYWYRQILGQKVEFLVSFYNNEISEKSEIFDDQFSVERPDGSNFTLKIRSTKLEDSAMYFCASSEARRIRQTEGGQPQHFGDGTRLSIL.

CDR3 amino acids: CAWSNEDTQYF. In nucleotides, the CDR3 is TGTGCCTGGAGTAATGAGGATACGCAGTATTTT. The chain combines TRBV30 with TRBJ2-3; D is unresolved. The germline CDR1 and CDR2 sequences are GTSNPN and SVGIG (reference sequence). This CDR3 is built from 11 residues. V was pared by 2 bases and J by 6 bases, with 6 bases between.

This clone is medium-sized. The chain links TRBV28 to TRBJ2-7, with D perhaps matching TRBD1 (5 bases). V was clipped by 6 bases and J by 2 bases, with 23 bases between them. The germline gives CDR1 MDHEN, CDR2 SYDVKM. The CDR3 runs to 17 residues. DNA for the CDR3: TGTGCCAGCAGCCCAAACCCCTCGGTGACAGTGACCTACGAGCAGTACTTC. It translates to CASSPNPSVTVTYEQYF.

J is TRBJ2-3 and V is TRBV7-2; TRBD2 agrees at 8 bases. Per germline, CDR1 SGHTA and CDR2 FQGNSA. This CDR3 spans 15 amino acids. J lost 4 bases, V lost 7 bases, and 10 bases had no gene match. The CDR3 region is CASTSGGRFSDTQYF. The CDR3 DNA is TGTGCCAGCACCTCGGGCGGGAGGTTCTCAGATACGCAGTATTTT.

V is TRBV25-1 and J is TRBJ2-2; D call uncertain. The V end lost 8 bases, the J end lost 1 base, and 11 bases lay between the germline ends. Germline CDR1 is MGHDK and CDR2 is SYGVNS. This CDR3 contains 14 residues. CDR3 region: CASQVRLNTGELFF. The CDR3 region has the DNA TGTGCCAGCCAGGTCCGGCTGAACACCGGGGAGCTGTTTTTT.

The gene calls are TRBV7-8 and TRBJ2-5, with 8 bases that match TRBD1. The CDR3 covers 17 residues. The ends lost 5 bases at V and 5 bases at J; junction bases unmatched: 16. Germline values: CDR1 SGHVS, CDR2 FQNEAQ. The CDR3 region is CASSGIGSRDRRETQYF. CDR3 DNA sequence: TGTGCCAGCAGCGGAATAGGTTCACGGGACAGGAGGGAGACCCAGTACTTC.

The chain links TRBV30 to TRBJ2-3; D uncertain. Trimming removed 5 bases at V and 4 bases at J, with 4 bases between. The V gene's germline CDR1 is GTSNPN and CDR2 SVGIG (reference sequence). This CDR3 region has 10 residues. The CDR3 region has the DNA TGTGCCTGGTCCGCAGATACGCAGTATTTT. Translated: CAWSADTQYF.

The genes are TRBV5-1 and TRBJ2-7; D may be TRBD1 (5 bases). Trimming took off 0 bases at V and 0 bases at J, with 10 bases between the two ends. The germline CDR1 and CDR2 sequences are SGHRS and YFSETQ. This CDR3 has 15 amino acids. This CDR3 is CASSLVGHSSYEQYF. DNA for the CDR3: TGCGCCAGCAGCTTGGTAGGACACAGCTCCTACGAGCAGTACTTC.

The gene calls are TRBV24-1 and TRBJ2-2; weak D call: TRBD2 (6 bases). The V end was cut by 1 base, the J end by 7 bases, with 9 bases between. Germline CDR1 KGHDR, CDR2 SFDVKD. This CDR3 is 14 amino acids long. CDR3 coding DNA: TGTGCCACCAGTGATTTCTCGCGGGACGGGGAGCTGTTTTTT. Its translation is CATSDFSRDGELFF.